These 5 T cell receptor beta chains were sequenced from one sample in a study of OX40 agonist ivuxolimab in advanced cancers. Sequencing was performed with immunoSEQ multiplex PCR; in TCRdb, only in-frame clones are kept and a portion is missing. The table lists tens of thousands of clones, approximately 80% of them singletons. Material: CD4+ or CD8+ T cells sorted from blood, obtained in a trial of the OX40 agonist ivuxolimab. The receptors originated from an adult with an advanced solid tumor such as melanoma, head and neck, liver or kidney cancer.

This rearrangement joins TRBV19 to TRBJ2-2; 10 positions match TRBD1. CDR3 length: 15 residues. Germline V CDR1 and CDR2: LNHDA, SQIVND (reference sequence). Germline trimming cut 9 bases from V and 3 bases from J; bases unmatched to any gene: 7. CDR3 sequence (DNA): TGTGCCAGCACACGGACAGGGGGTGACACCGGGGAGCTGTTTTTT. Its protein is CASTRTGGDTGELFF.

The V call is TRBV6-6, the J call TRBJ1-1; D is undetermined. V gave up 6 bases and J gave up 1 base, with 9 bases separating them. Germline V gives CDR1 MNHNY, CDR2 SVGAGI (reference sequence). The CDR3 is made up of 13 amino acids. CDR3 in amino acids: CASSPPENTEAFF. The CDR3 DNA is TGTGCCAGCAGCCCGCCTGAGAACACTGAAGCTTTCTTT.

This clone was recorded a few times. This chain joins TRBV2 and TRBJ1-4, with TRBD1 matching over 8 bases. The CDR3 loop spans 15 amino acids. V was clipped by 5 bases and J by 7 bases; unmatched bases: 9. The germline gives CDR1 SNHLY, CDR2 FYNNEI. The CDR3 DNA is TGTGCCAGCAGTCGCTCGACAGGGGTGGCTGAAAAACTGTTTTTT. Residues: CASSRSTGVAEKLFF. The variable domain in full, completed from reference TRBV2 and TRBJ1-4, reads EPEVTQTPSHQVTQMGQEVILRCVPISNHLYFYWYRQILGQKVEFLVSFYNNEISEKSEIFDDQFSVERPDGSNFTLKIRSTKLEDSAMYFCASSRSTGVAEKLFFGSGTQLSVL.

The chain combines TRBV5-6 with TRBJ2-5, with TRBD1 matching 10 bases. V dropped 4 bases and J dropped 4; count of bases not matched to a gene: 7. Per germline, CDR1 SGHDT and CDR2 YYEEEE. There are 15 residues in the CDR3. The CDR3 sequence is CASSGGTGAIETQYF. DNA of the CDR3: TGTGCCAGCAGCGGCGGGACAGGGGCTATAGAGACCCAGTACTTC.

This chain uses TRBV19 with TRBJ2-1; perhaps TRBD1 as D (5 bases). The CDR3 is 15 residues long. From germline, CDR1 is LNHDA and CDR2 SQIVND (reference sequence). The V gene lost 1 base and the J gene lost 1 base, with 8 bases spanning the gap. Here the CDR3 reads CASSIGRGSYNEQFF. CDR3 DNA: TGTGCCAGTAGTATAGGTAGGGGTTCCTACAATGAGCAGTTCTTC.